Below are 29 T cell receptor beta chains sequenced from a single sample in a study of CD8 T cells in ankylosing spondylitis. TCRdb reprocessed the 5' RACE reads with MiXCR, giving one entry per CDR3 protein. The sample carries about 340,000 distinct CDR3 sequences, roughly 20% recorded once. Sequences were obtained from blood, either unsorted or a sorted T cell fraction (not recorded which). Receptors were obtained from a male donor with ankylosing spondylitis or in good health (not recorded which).

This clonotype was observed a handful of times. V is TRBV29-1 and J is TRBJ1-2; D unclear. This CDR3 spans 12 amino acids. V lost 2 bases and J 8 bases, leaving 12 bases between the germline ends. Germline V gene lookup returns CDR1 SQVTM and CDR2 ANQGSEA. The CDR3: CSVEQLAPGYTF. The CDR3 nucleotides read TGCAGCGTTGAACAGCTCGCCCCCGGCTACACCTTC.

This clonotype occurred once. The J gene is TRBJ2-7, the V gene TRBV27, with D possibly called TRBD1 or TRBD2 (5 bases each). Germline-derived CDR1 and CDR2 are MNHEY and SMNVEV (reference sequence). The length of the CDR3 is 16 residues. The V and J ends lost 3 bases and 2 bases respectively, with 17 bases between them. CDR3 sequence reads: CASSLRRGPPTYEQYF. DNA for the CDR3: TGTGCCAGCAGTTTGAGACGGGGACCCCCTACCTACGAGCAGTACTTC.

V usage is TRBV20-1 and J usage is TRBJ2-7; 9 bases agree with TRBD1. J was trimmed by 5 bases and V by 6 bases; bases with no gene match: 17. This CDR3 spans 16 amino acids. Per germline, CDR1 DFQATT and CDR2 SNEGSKA (reference sequence). The CDR3 region is CSAAPGQGKVLHEQYF. As DNA, the CDR3 is TGCAGTGCGGCCCCGGGACAGGGAAAAGTACTCCACGAGCAGTACTTC.

V is TRBV2 and J is TRBJ2-3; 12 bases are shared with TRBD2. The J segment lost 4 bases and the V segment lost 5 bases, leaving 16 bases of the junction unmatched. The V gene's germline CDR1 is SNHLY and CDR2 FYNNEI. The CDR3 length is 19 residues. CDR3 in amino acids: CASSYPALAGGPRADTQYF. The CDR3 bases are TGTGCCAGCAGTTATCCCGCGCTAGCGGGGGGGCCGAGGGCAGATACGCAGTATTTT.

The table lists this clonotype with many counts. The rearrangement links TRBV3-1 to TRBJ2-3; D is unresolved. Trimming took off 0 bases at V and 0 bases at J, with 10 bases between the two ends. Germline V gene lookup returns CDR1 LGHDT and CDR2 YNNKEL (reference sequence). The CDR3 is made up of 16 amino acids. The CDR3 nucleotides read TGTGCCAGCAGCCAAGATCTAGTAGTGAGCACAGATACGCAGTATTTT. It is translated as CASSQDLVVSTDTQYF.

Ten or more counts support this clonotype. The chain employs TRBV12-3 or TRBV12-4 and TRBJ2-7; TRBD1 or TRBD2 may be the D gene (5 bases each). This CDR3 is 13 amino acids long. V dropped 3 bases and J dropped 7 bases, with 13 bases sitting between them. The CDR3 protein is CASSFGTLLEQYF. CDR3 nucleotides: TGTGCCAGCAGTTTTGGGACCCTTCTGGAGCAGTACTTC.

The chain joins TRBV27 to TRBJ2-1; D possibly corresponds to TRBD2 (5 bases). V was trimmed by 0 bases and J by 6 bases, leaving 12 bases between them. CDR3 length: 15 amino acids. Germline CDR1 MNHEY, CDR2 SMNVEV (reference sequence). The CDR3 loop reads CASSLSAGLGNEQFF. The CDR3 region has the DNA TGTGCCAGCAGTTTATCTGCGGGTCTTGGCAATGAGCAGTTCTTC.

The gene calls are TRBV27 and TRBJ2-7; 9 bases line up with TRBD2. After removal of 2 bases from V and 2 bases from J, the junction contained 1 base not matched to a gene. In germline, CDR1 is MNHEY, CDR2 SMNVEV (reference sequence). This CDR3 is built from 14 residues. The CDR3 protein is CASSLIAGAYEQYF. The CDR3 nucleotides are TGTGCCAGCAGTTTAATAGCGGGGGCCTACGAGCAGTACTTC.

This clonotype has only a few counts. This chain joins TRBV12-5 and TRBJ2-1; TRBD1 or TRBD2 may be the D gene (5 bases each). Germline V gene data show CDR1 as LGHNT and CDR2 as FRNRAP. Trimming removed 4 bases at V and 0 bases at J, with 10 bases between. The CDR3 runs to 15 residues. The chain's CDR3 is CASGSPGSSYNEQFF. CDR3 bases: TGTGCTAGTGGTTCCCCAGGGAGCTCCTACAATGAGCAGTTCTTC.

This chain connects TRBV6-1 to TRBJ1-6; TRBD1 agrees at 9 bases. CDR3 length equals 14 residues. Looked up from germline, CDR1 is MNHNS and CDR2 is SASEGT. The junction had 6 bases not matched to a gene; V was cut back by 5 bases and J by 10 bases. The CDR3 DNA sequence: TGTGCCAGCAGTCCACAGGGGGCTGGATCACCCCTCCACTTT. Its translation: CASSPQGAGSPLHF.

The J gene is TRBJ2-7, the V gene TRBV12-3 or TRBV12-4; 9 bases are shared with TRBD1. CDR3 length: 14 amino acids. V lost 5 bases, J lost 5 bases, and 7 bases stayed unmatched. CDR3 sequence: CASSLGTGLNEQYF. The CDR3 bases are TGTGCCAGCAGTCTCGGGACAGGGCTAAACGAGCAGTACTTC.

This sequence joins TRBV29-1 and TRBJ2-5, with TRBD2 identical over 7 bases. Germline CDR1 reads SQVTM; CDR2 reads ANQGSEA. This CDR3 region has 14 residues. V shed 3 bases, J shed 5 bases, and the junction held 9 bases outside the gene matches. This chain's CDR3 is CSVDWREGGETQYF. CDR3 bases: TGCAGCGTTGATTGGAGGGAGGGAGGTGAGACCCAGTACTTC.

This sequence joins TRBV6-1 and TRBJ2-1, with TRBD1 matching 7 bases. Trimming cost V 4 bases and J 0 bases; bases outside gene matches: 3. The CDR3 spans 15 residues. Germline V gene lookup returns CDR1 MNHNS and CDR2 SASEGT. CDR3 bases: TGTGCCAGCAGTGTGGACAGGAGCTCCTACAATGAGCAGTTCTTC. Residues: CASSVDRSSYNEQFF.

This clonotype was detected only a few times. The gene calls are TRBV5-1 and TRBJ2-7; D possibly matches TRBD1 or TRBD2 (5 bases each). The CDR3 has 15 residues. The germline V gene has CDR1 SGHRS and CDR2 YFSETQ. Between the trimmed V and J ends, which lost 0 bases and 4 bases, there was a span of 14 bases. This CDR3 is CASSLAGDRHYEQYF. CDR3 DNA sequence: TGCGCCAGCAGCTTGGCCGGGGACCGACATTACGAGCAGTACTTC. Full variable domain (remainder filled in from reference TRBV5-1 and TRBJ2-7): KAGVTQTPRYLIKTRGQQVTLSCSPISGHRSVSWYQQTPGQGLQFLFEYFSETQRNKGNFPGRFSGRQFSNSRSEMNVSTLELGDSALYLCASSLAGDRHYEQYFGPGTRLTVT.

This clonotype was detected only a few times. CDR3 residues: CASSSGSSSGNTIYF. In DNA, the CDR3 is TGTGCCAGCAGTTCCGGGTCTAGCTCTGGAAACACCATATATTTT. The V and J genes are TRBV12-3 or TRBV12-4 and TRBJ1-3; the D is unclear. The CDR3 runs to 15 residues. Trimming shortened V by 4 bases and J by 0 bases, and 10 bases separated the two germline ends.

This clonotype was seen a handful of times. Here the CDR3 reads CSVESTKSTDTQYF. The CDR3 DNA follows: TGCAGCGTTGAATCGACTAAAAGCACAGATACGCAGTATTTT. The chain is built from TRBV29-1 and TRBJ2-3, with D maybe TRBD2 (5 bases). CDR1 SQVTM and CDR2 ANQGSEA come from the germline V gene. CDR3 length: 14 amino acids. Trimming shortened V by 2 bases and J by 0 bases, and 9 bases separated the two germline ends.

This rearrangement joins TRBV20-1 to TRBJ2-5, with D possibly TRBD2 on 5 matching bases. The CDR3 has 13 amino acids. V lost 6 bases and J lost 3, with 14 bases in between. Germline CDR1 reads DFQATT; CDR2 reads SNEGSKA (reference sequence). In DNA, the CDR3 is TGCAGTGCGCGTTGGTTGGGAGAAGAGACCCAGTACTTC. The encoded protein is CSARWLGEETQYF.

In its sample, this clonotype was seen a few times. CDR3: CASSGRGGNEQYF. The CDR3 DNA reads as TGCGCCAGCAGCGGGCGGGGGGGCAACGAGCAGTACTTC. The V gene is TRBV4-1, the J gene TRBJ2-7; 9 nucleotides agree with TRBD2. V trimming: 5 bases; J trimming: 5 bases; junction bases outside the gene matches: 4. Germline V lookup: CDR1 MGHRA, CDR2 YSYEKL. The CDR3 length is 13 residues.

This clonotype was counted between two and nine times. This chain uses TRBV28 with TRBJ1-1; D remains ambiguous. The CDR3 is made up of 14 amino acids. Trimming left V 6 bases short and J 0 bases short, with 11 bases between. Germline V CDR1 and CDR2: MDHEN, SYDVKM. Here the CDR3 reads CASSNRRLNTEAFF. CDR3 nucleotide sequence: TGTGCCAGCAGCAACAGACGGCTGAACACTGAAGCTTTCTTT.

This clonotype was detected once. The rearrangement joins TRBV19 to TRBJ2-2; TRBD1 aligns across 9 bases. V trimming: 9 bases; J trimming: 7 bases; junction bases outside the gene matches: 9. This CDR3 has 14 residues. CDR1 LNHDA and CDR2 SQIVND come from the germline V gene (reference sequence). The CDR3 reads CASTWTGENGELFF. The CDR3 region has the DNA TGTGCCAGCACGTGGACAGGGGAAAACGGGGAGCTGTTTTTT.

This clonotype was counted between two and nine times. This rearrangement joins TRBV27 to TRBJ1-5; no clear D gene. The CDR3 sequence is 12 residues long. The V end was cut by 4 bases, the J end by 7 bases, with 8 bases between. From germline, CDR1 is MNHEY and CDR2 SMNVEV (reference sequence). The CDR3 bases are TGTGCCAGCAGTTACGGGGAACAGCCCCAGCATTTT. It yields the protein CASSYGEQPQHF.

The chain links TRBV12-3 or TRBV12-4 to TRBJ1-2; weak D call: TRBD1 (6 bases). This CDR3 has 13 amino acids. Trimming shortened V by 6 bases and J by 7 bases, and 15 bases separated the two germline ends. CDR3 coding DNA: TGTGCCAGCAGCTGGATCCACAGGGCTGGCTACACCTTC. Its protein is CASSWIHRAGYTF.

This clonotype has only a few counts. The chain uses TRBV12-3 or TRBV12-4 and TRBJ1-2; D may be TRBD1 (5 bases). The V and J ends lost 6 bases and 0 bases respectively, with 14 bases between them. The CDR3 runs 15 residues. This CDR3 reads CASSLQDPANYGYTF. In DNA, the CDR3 is TGTGCCAGCAGCCTACAGGACCCAGCTAACTATGGCTACACCTTC.

V usage is TRBV5-1 and J usage is TRBJ2-7; maybe TRBD1 (6 bases). This CDR3 spans 13 amino acids. Germline V gene lookup returns CDR1 SGHRS and CDR2 YFSETQ. The V gene lost 7 bases and the J gene lost 2 bases, with 13 bases spanning the gap. CDR3 sequence reads: CASGEGTTYEQYF. The CDR3 coding sequence is TGCGCCAGCGGTGAGGGGACAACCTACGAGCAGTACTTC. The whole variable domain, remainder taken from reference TRBV5-1 and TRBJ2-7, is KAGVTQTPRYLIKTRGQQVTLSCSPISGHRSVSWYQQTPGQGLQFLFEYFSETQRNKGNFPGRFSGRQFSNSRSEMNVSTLELGDSALYLCASGEGTTYEQYFGPGTRLTVT.

This clonotype was detected a few times. This sequence joins TRBV27 and TRBJ2-2; D is unclear. The CDR3 contains 14 residues. Trimming pared 5 bases from V and 1 base from J, leaving 8 bases between. CDR1 is MNHEY and CDR2 is SMNVEV in the germline V gene (reference sequence). This CDR3 is CASSASRNTGELFF. The DNA for the CDR3 is TGTGCCAGCAGTGCGTCCAGGAACACCGGGGAGCTGTTTTTT.

V usage is TRBV29-1 and J usage is TRBJ1-2; maybe TRBD1 (6 bases). Germline CDR1 and CDR2: SQVTM and ANQGSEA. V was shortened by 6 bases and J by 6 bases, with 11 bases between the two germline ends. The CDR3 length is 11 residues. The CDR3 spells CSVGGAHGYTF. The CDR3 bases are TGCAGCGTCGGGGGGGCGCATGGCTACACCTTC.

The genes are TRBV12-3 or TRBV12-4 and TRBJ2-1, with unresolved D. Trimming removed 3 bases from V and 8 bases from J, with 8 bases in between. The CDR3 extends over 12 amino acids. The CDR3 region is CASSLIIHEQFF. The CDR3 DNA reads as TGTGCCAGCAGTTTGATAATTCATGAGCAGTTCTTC.

This clonotype was seen a handful of times. The chain links TRBV11-2 to TRBJ1-2, with D unresolved. The CDR3 contains 13 residues. CDR1 and CDR2 from the germline V gene are SGHAT and FQNNGV. The V end lost 5 bases, the J end lost 0 bases, and 7 bases lay between the germline ends. CDR3 sequence reads: CASSVLSNYGYTF. The CDR3 DNA is TGTGCCAGCAGCGTGTTATCTAACTATGGCTACACCTTC.

This clonotype occurred a few times. V gene TRBV12-3 or TRBV12-4 combines with J gene TRBJ1-1; D perhaps matches TRBD1 (6 bases). There are 14 residues in the CDR3. V was cut by 4 bases and J by 6 bases, with 15 bases left in between. The CDR3 nucleotides read TGTGCCAGCAGTTCAAACCGACAGGTGGCTGAAGCTTTCTTT. As protein: CASSSNRQVAEAFF.